Each of the 27 T cell receptor beta chains below was sequenced from the same sample in a study of chemoradiotherapy in HPV16-positive cancers. The method was immunoSEQ multiplex PCR; TCRdb's version includes in-frame clones alone and lacks a portion of them. The table shows some 70,000 clones, with 88% occurring only once. The sequences come from blood, collected from a patient who underwent chemoradiotherapy. All receptors come from a human donor with HPV-associated anogenital cancer.

The chain is built from TRBV5-1 and TRBJ1-2, with 7 bases matching TRBD1. With V trimmed by 4 bases and J by 3 bases, 9 bases remained unmatched. Germline V gene data show CDR1 as SGHRS and CDR2 as YFSETQ. The CDR3 runs 15 residues. The CDR3 is CASSPGRDSDYGYTF. CDR3 bases: TGCGCCAGCAGCCCAGGACGGGACAGCGACTATGGCTACACCTTC.

CDR3 coding DNA: TGTGCCAGCAGTTTTTTTCGAATCCGCGGGGTTGAAGCTTTCTTT. Translated: CASSFFRIRGVEAFF. The chain combines TRBV28 with TRBJ1-1; unclear D gene. The CDR3 is 15 amino acids. V was cut by 3 bases and J by 7 bases, with 18 bases left in between. Germline assignment: CDR1 MDHEN and CDR2 SYDVKM.

Here the CDR3 reads CASSRDREVGGYTF. As DNA, the CDR3 is TGTGCCAGCTCCCGCGACAGGGAGGTTGGTGGCTACACCTTC. The gene calls are TRBV18 and TRBJ1-2; the match to TRBD1 covers 7 bases. J was trimmed by 7 bases and V by 6 bases; bases with no gene match: 11. The germline V gene has CDR1 KGHSH and CDR2 LQKENI. The CDR3 has 14 amino acids. The full variable domain, with the rest looked up from reference TRBV18 and TRBJ1-2, is NAGVMQNPRHLVRRRGQEARLRCSPMKGHSHVYWYRQLPEEGLKFMVYLQKENIIDESGMPKERFSAEFPKEGPSILRIQQVVRGDSAAYFCASSRDREVGGYTFGSGTRLTVV.

V is TRBV29-1 and J is TRBJ2-1; the match to TRBD2 covers 9 bases. Trimming took 1 base from V and 3 from J; bases not matched to a gene: 13. Looked up from germline, CDR1 is SQVTM and CDR2 is ANQGSEA. The CDR3 loop spans 18 amino acids. This CDR3 reads CSVEGDVKAGGGYNEQFF. Here the CDR3 DNA reads TGCAGCGTTGAAGGGGATGTGAAAGCGGGAGGAGGCTACAATGAGCAGTTCTTC.

This chain uses TRBV18 with TRBJ2-7; D call uncertain. The CDR3 is 14 amino acids. The V gene's germline CDR1 is KGHSH and CDR2 LQKENI. The V gene lost 3 bases and the J gene lost 1 base, with 10 bases spanning the gap. The DNA for the CDR3 is TGTGCCAGCTCACCTTTGGAAAGATCCTACGAGCAGTACTTC. Translating it yields CASSPLERSYEQYF.

The chain employs TRBV28 and TRBJ2-5; TRBD1 matches at 8 bases. The J call may be in error: the DNA end matches TRBJ2-7 better. The CDR3 totals 13 residues. The germline V gene has CDR1 MDHEN and CDR2 SYDVKM. CDR3: CASSGQGNHEQYF. In DNA form, the CDR3 reads TGTGCCAGCAGTGGACAGGGAAACCACGAGCAGTACTTC.

The V gene is TRBV2, the J gene TRBJ1-1, with D hard to call. The CDR3 loop spans 12 amino acids. The germline V and J ends were trimmed by 3 bases and 2 bases, with 4 bases remaining between them. The germline CDR1 and CDR2 sequences are SNHLY and FYNNEI. Here the CDR3 reads CASSDSNTEAFF. The CDR3 DNA reads as TGTGCCAGCAGTGACAGCAACACTGAAGCTTTCTTT.

This clone has more than one count but fewer than ten. The gene calls are TRBV21-1 and TRBJ2-3; TRBD2 is the table's D call, not checked against the DNA. TRBV21-1 represents a pseudogene. This CDR3 contains 17 residues. CDR3 protein: CASSLRTSGDGTDTQYF. Here the CDR3 DNA reads TGTGCCAGCAGCCTCCGGACTAGCGGGGATGGCACAGATACGCAGTATTTT.

A word on this clone: Mismatch with germline at one junction end may stem from a read error. This same CDR3 is encoded by further DNA sequences in the sample. The CDR3 nucleotides are TGTGCCAGCAGCTACTCAACCGCGTACACCGGGGAGCTGTTTTTT. It codes for CASSYSTAYTGELFF. V usage is TRBV6-5 and J usage is TRBJ2-2; D uncertain. Germline V gene lookup returns CDR1 MNHEY and CDR2 SVGAGI. This CDR3 has 15 residues.

The gene calls are TRBV6-5 and TRBJ2-3; tentative D call: TRBD1 (5 bases). The CDR3 sequence is 15 residues long. Germline loops: CDR1 MNHEY, CDR2 SVGAGI. The V end was cut by 6 bases, the J end by 4 bases, with 17 bases between. The CDR3: CASSYRVWGADTQYF. The CDR3 nucleotides read TGTGCCAGCAGCTACCGGGTCTGGGGCGCAGATACGCAGTATTTT.

V and J are TRBV28 and TRBJ2-5; TRBD2 is a possible D gene (5 bases). Judging by the DNA end, TRBJ2-7 fits better; the J call may be wrong. The CDR3 has 15 amino acids. Germline CDR1 reads MDHEN; CDR2 reads SYDVKM. The CDR3 region is CASSFWTFTSYEQYF. In DNA form, the CDR3 reads TGTGCCAGCAGTTTTTGGACTTTTACTTCCTACGAGCAGTACTTC.

The V call is TRBV27, the J call TRBJ2-3, with D perhaps matching TRBD1 or TRBD2 (6 bases each). CDR1 is MNHEY, CDR2 SMNVEV, per germline (reference sequence). With 6 bases removed from V and 7 bases from J, the gap between germline ends came to 14 bases. This CDR3 region has 13 residues. The CDR3 reads CASSPGAGYTQYF. As DNA, the CDR3 is TGTGCCAGCAGCCCGGGGGCTGGGTATACGCAGTATTTT.

This chain joins TRBV29-1 and TRBJ1-5, with 8 bases fitting TRBD1. The CDR3 is 14 residues long. CDR1 is SQVTM, CDR2 ANQGSEA, per germline. The V and J ends lost 6 bases and 4 bases, in that order; junction bases with no gene match: 8. The CDR3 spells CSVATGAVNQPQHF. CDR3 nucleotide sequence: TGCAGCGTAGCGACAGGGGCGGTGAATCAGCCCCAGCATTTT. The complete variable domain, with remaining parts taken from reference TRBV29-1 and TRBJ1-5, reads SAVISQKPSRDICQRGTSLTIQCQVDSQVTMMFWYRQQPGQSLTLIATANQGSEATYESGFVIDKFPISRPNLTFSTLTVSNMSPEDSSIYLCSVATGAVNQPQHFGDGTRLSIL.

This chain links TRBV4-1 with TRBJ2-4, with no clear D. Trimming shortened V by 0 bases and J by 0 bases, and 12 bases separated the two germline ends. This CDR3 has 17 amino acids. Germline CDR1 and CDR2: MGHRA and YSYEKL. Here the CDR3 DNA reads TGCGCCAGCAGCCAAGATCCTTCGACATTAGCCAAAAACATTCAGTACTTC. It specifies CASSQDPSTLAKNIQYF.

The chain combines TRBV4-1 with TRBJ1-4; possibly TRBD1 for D (6 bases). V was shortened by 0 bases and J by 8 bases, with 16 bases between the two germline ends. Germline V gene lookup returns CDR1 MGHRA and CDR2 YSYEKL. The CDR3 has 16 amino acids. CDR3 DNA: TGCGCCAGCAGCCAAGATGCCGGGACATGGGACGAAAAACTGTTTTTT. It encodes CASSQDAGTWDEKLFF.

CDR3 sequence reads: CSVDLGGSGYTF. The CDR3 DNA reads as TGCAGCGTTGATTTGGGAGGGTCCGGCTACACCTTC. The V and J genes are TRBV29-1 and TRBJ1-2; D is undetermined. The V end lost 3 bases, the J end lost 8 bases, and 13 bases lay between the germline ends. The CDR3 is 12 residues long. CDR1 SQVTM and CDR2 ANQGSEA come from the germline V gene.

This clone was recorded a few times. The chain carries TRBV5-1 and TRBJ1-1, with TRBD1 identical over 8 bases. From germline, CDR1 is SGHRS and CDR2 YFSETQ. This CDR3 region has 14 residues. Germline trimming cut 4 bases from V and 5 bases from J; bases unmatched to any gene: 7. The CDR3 is CASSRTGQGTEAFF. As DNA, the CDR3 is TGCGCCAGCAGCCGGACAGGGCAGGGGACTGAAGCTTTCTTT.

This sequence joins TRBV6-1 and TRBJ1-1; no reliable D call. Germline V lookup: CDR1 MNHNS, CDR2 SASEGT. The CDR3 is 15 amino acids. V was pared by 5 bases and J by 1 base, with 14 bases between. The CDR3 DNA is TGTGCCAGCAGTAGCCGTGGAGGAGCGAACACTGAAGCTTTCTTT. It specifies CASSSRGGANTEAFF.

The rearrangement links TRBV5-1 to TRBJ1-1; the D gene is possibly TRBD1 (5 bases). The CDR3 extends over 14 amino acids. Trimming cost V 5 bases and J 5 bases, with 16 bases left between them. In germline, CDR1 is SGHRS, CDR2 YFSETQ. The CDR3 region has the DNA TGCGCCAGCAGTGCATCAGGGATGGGGACTGAAGCTTTCTTT. As protein: CASSASGMGTEAFF.

This rearrangement joins TRBV2 to TRBJ2-5; 13 bases match TRBD2. The length of the CDR3 is 16 residues. The germline V gene encodes CDR1 SNHLY and CDR2 FYNNEI. V shed 1 base and J 5 bases; nucleotides not matched to a gene: 4. CDR3 bases: TGTGCCAGCAGTGAAGTTCTACTAGCGGGAGGGGAGACCCAGTACTTC. Translating gives CASSEVLLAGGETQYF.

The rearrangement joins TRBV7-8 to TRBJ2-1; maybe TRBD1 (6 bases). Germline CDR1 is SGHVS and CDR2 is FQNEAQ. With 3 bases removed from V and 5 bases from J, the gap between germline ends came to 11 bases. There are 14 residues in the CDR3. The CDR3 DNA follows: TGTGCCAGCAGCTTGGGGGCGGTTAACAATGAGCAGTTCTTC. Protein: CASSLGAVNNEQFF.

CDR3: CASNWRGQRGEQYF. CDR3 nucleotides: TGTGCCAGCAACTGGCGAGGACAGAGGGGCGAGCAGTACTTC. This chain joins TRBV28 and TRBJ2-7; D might be TRBD1 (6 bases). This CDR3 is 14 amino acids long. Germline CDR1 is MDHEN and CDR2 is SYDVKM. Trimming shortened V by 7 bases and J by 6 bases, and 19 bases separated the two germline ends.

The V and J genes are TRBV27 and TRBJ1-3, with D unresolved. Germline CDR1 and CDR2: MNHEY and SMNVEV (reference sequence). The CDR3 loop spans 15 amino acids. Trimming removed 2 bases at V and 2 bases at J, with 10 bases between. The CDR3 nucleotides are TGTGCCAGCAGTTTAAGAGGTCTTACTGGAAACACCATATATTTT. Residues: CASSLRGLTGNTIYF.

The genes are TRBV19 and TRBJ2-2; TRBD2 matches 9 bases. Germline CDR1 and CDR2: LNHDA and SQIVND (reference sequence). The CDR3 length is 16 residues. Losses at the gene ends were 3 bases for V and 1 base for J; bases not matched to a gene: 3. The chain's CDR3 is CASSIQAGGNTGELFF. The CDR3 DNA follows: TGTGCCAGTAGTATCCAAGCGGGAGGGAACACCGGGGAGCTGTTTTTT.

This sequence joins TRBV18 and TRBJ1-1; maybe TRBD1 (5 bases). Per the germline V gene, CDR1 is KGHSH and CDR2 is LQKENI. CDR3 length: 12 amino acids. V lost 6 bases and J lost 6, with 11 bases in between. CDR3 sequence reads: CASSPGTPEAFF. DNA of the CDR3: TGTGCCAGCTCCCCCGGGACGCCTGAAGCTTTCTTT. Full variable domain (rest looked up from reference TRBV18 and TRBJ1-1): NAGVMQNPRHLVRRRGQEARLRCSPMKGHSHVYWYRQLPEEGLKFMVYLQKENIIDESGMPKERFSAEFPKEGPSILRIQQVVRGDSAAYFCASSPGTPEAFFGQGTRLTVV.

CDR3 amino acids: CASSPLRTDMNTEAFF. The CDR3 nucleotides read TGTGCCAGCTCACCCCTCCGGACAGACATGAACACTGAAGCTTTCTTT. The gene calls are TRBV18 and TRBJ1-1; TRBD1 is a possible D gene (6 bases). V was cut by 3 bases and J by 0 bases, with 14 bases left in between. Germline V gene data show CDR1 as KGHSH and CDR2 as LQKENI. The CDR3 covers 16 residues.

The V gene is TRBV2, the J gene TRBJ2-3, with D possibly matching TRBD1 (6 bases). Trimming pared 7 bases from V and 0 bases from J, leaving 11 bases between. CDR1 and CDR2 (germline): SNHLY, FYNNEI. The CDR3 is 14 amino acids. CDR3 residues: CASIRTASTDTQYF. The CDR3 nucleotides are TGTGCCAGCATCAGGACAGCGAGCACAGATACGCAGTATTTT.